This entry describes one T cell receptor (beta chain). Its antigen is currently not known. Qualities for individual bases were not recorded, and no much larger clone is one base off. V drops 7 bases and J drops 1 base, leaving 9 bases in between. The CDR3 sequence holds 13 residues, the cysteine and phenylalanine included. The DNA shown is the 39-base CDR3, in frame from base 1. The data are from a study of blood T cell repertoires in COVID-19 (dated by TCRdb to 2018 to 2020). Turning to the overall study: Samples from collaborators originated in the United States, Italy and Spain and spanned both the acute and convalescent phases of COVID-19. The prospective study material was composed of cDNA or gDNA derived from T cells, B-cell-depleted T cells, or PBMCs. Subjects who had been exposed to COVID-19, were actively infected with it, or had recovered from it provided the deeply sampled blood TCRbeta repertoires that made up the dataset. A freely available public database, intended as a resource for researchers studying the immune response to SARS-CoV-2, is where the repertoires were released. The samples were drawn from two sources: the first 160 participants of the ongoing ImmuneRACE study, and fewer than 1,500 subjects contributed by 6 global collaborators. Nearly every sample came with metadata listing a de-identified subject ID, COVID-19 status, age in years and sex. Where available, HLA class I and class II types were taken from metadata supplied by the sample provider and were not determined by assay-based typing.

TCRbeta CDR3 regions were amplified from genomic DNA using the immunoSEQ Assay, a bias-controlled multiplex PCR. On the study's bioinformatics: The number of nucleated cells in each sample was estimated from the amplification of reference gene primers within the assay. To quantify the absolute abundance of each unique TCRbeta CDR3 rearrangement, sequence reads were collapsed and filtered. Productive Simpson clonality was computed per sample as the square root of Simpson's diversity index over productive rearrangements. TCRdb holds this immuneACCESS table with in-frame rearrangements only. Some clones are missing; in checked studies, unresolved V genes explain under half, and the rest has no known cause. The V and J calls and clone size were taken over from that table, and D and trimming were inferred from the DNA. Counted in this sample were 250,000 or so clones; around nine tenths of them appeared once. In total, the top ten clones hold 0.99% of the sample.

On the study overall, not on this receptor specifically: How much clinical and demographic metadata was included differed by source and by participant, and the metadata was provided uncurated.

Another Seattle source contributed samples from volunteer blood donors who had recovered from COVID-19. Collaborating institutions collected whole blood in K2EDTA tubes following their own protocols. Collaborator samples were shipped for TCRbeta analysis as frozen whole blood, isolated PBMCs, or DNA extracted from either sample type. The receptor was isolated from a woman aged 40 to 50 who had recovered from COVID-19. Sequenced input: peripheral blood. The sequence joins TRBV12-3 or TRBV12-4 to TRBJ2-3; matching of 5 bases hints at TRBD2 as the D gene. The CDR3 protein is CASTAGGTDTQYF. Read as DNA, the sequence is TGTGCCAGCACCGCCGGGGGCACAGATACGCAGTATTTT.